Following are 27 T cell receptor beta chains from one sample sequenced in a study of blood T cells in healthy people across ages. A second PCR, run for about 6 to 11 cycles, used a sample-barcoded 5' primer plus a J-beta primer mix. From the 5' RACE reads, TCRdb called clonotypes with MiXCR, one entry per CDR3 protein. The sample holds roughly 730,000 distinct CDR3 sequences, roughly 50% seen once. The sequencing input was blood. The receptors were sampled from a middle-aged man in good health.

The chain recombines TRBV20-1 with TRBJ2-3; possible D gene TRBD1, 6 bases. CDR1 and CDR2 (germline): DFQATT, SNEGSKA (reference sequence). V was shortened by 6 bases and J by 2 bases, with 12 bases between the two germline ends. The CDR3 has 13 residues. The chain's CDR3 is CSAIRGYTDTQYF. In DNA, the CDR3 is TGCAGTGCAATTAGGGGGTACACAGATACGCAGTATTTT.

The rearrangement links TRBV20-1 to TRBJ2-5; D not resolved. The DNA end favors TRBJ2-7, so the J call may be wrong. The CDR3 spans 11 residues. CDR1 and CDR2 from the germline V gene are DFQATT and SNEGSKA (reference sequence). The CDR3 DNA reads as TGCAGTGCCCCCCGAGCCGACGAGCAGTACTTC. This gives the protein CSAPRADEQYF.

The chain recombines TRBV2 with TRBJ2-1; D unresolved. This CDR3 has 17 amino acids. The germline gives CDR1 SNHLY, CDR2 FYNNEI. Trimming took 7 bases from V and 2 from J, leaving 21 bases between them. The CDR3 is CASKVSGGAETYNEQFF. The CDR3 DNA sequence: TGTGCCAGCAAAGTTAGTGGCGGAGCTGAGACCTACAATGAGCAGTTCTTC.

This clonotype came up a few times. This sequence joins TRBV20-1 and TRBJ2-1; D is ambiguous. Germline V lookup: CDR1 DFQATT, CDR2 SNEGSKA (reference sequence). There are 10 residues in the CDR3. The V end lost 5 bases, the J end lost 6 bases, and 5 bases lay between the germline ends. For the CDR3, the DNA is TGCAGTGCTGGTAGCAATGAGCAGTTCTTC. Amino acids: CSAGSNEQFF.

The table lists this clonotype with a count of one. The gene calls are TRBV29-1 and TRBJ1-2, with TRBD1 matching over 9 bases. Germline V lookup: CDR1 SQVTM, CDR2 ANQGSEA. J lost 2 bases, V lost 7 bases, and 5 bases had no gene match. This CDR3 is 13 amino acids long. CDR3 protein: CSARQGVNYGYTF. The CDR3 region has the DNA TGCAGCGCCCGACAGGGGGTGAACTATGGCTACACCTTC.

This clonotype was detected only a few times. The rearrangement links TRBV7-2 to TRBJ2-3; 8 bases map to TRBD2. Germline trimming cut 3 bases from V and 2 bases from J; bases unmatched to any gene: 13. The CDR3 spans 18 residues. Germline CDR1 is SGHTA and CDR2 is FQGNSA. CDR3 in DNA: TGTGCCAGCAGCTTTCCAGCGGGAGTCGGGGCCTACACAGATACGCAGTATTTT. Encoded protein: CASSFPAGVGAYTDTQYF.

This clonotype was seen a few times. The chain is built from TRBV30 and TRBJ1-1; TRBD1 agrees at 7 bases. CDR1 is GTSNPN and CDR2 is SVGIG in the germline V gene (reference sequence). Trimming removed 7 bases from V and 0 bases from J; junction bases left unmatched: 5. CDR3 length equals 13 residues. DNA of the CDR3: TGTGCCTCCCCGGGACAGTTGAACACTGAAGCTTTCTTT. Its translation: CASPGQLNTEAFF. Full variable domain (outside the CDR3, taken from reference TRBV30 and TRBJ1-1): SQTIHQWPATLVQPVGSPLSLECTVEGTSNPNLYWYRQAAGRGLQLLFYSVGIGQISSEVPQNLSASRPQDRQFILSSKKLLLSDSGFYLCASPGQLNTEAFFGQGTRLTVV.

The chain joins TRBV7-2 to TRBJ2-7, with D perhaps given as TRBD1 or TRBD2 (5 bases each). The CDR3 runs 16 residues. The ends were cut back, 1 base at V and 3 bases at J, with 16 bases in the middle. Germline-derived CDR1 and CDR2 are SGHTA and FQGNSA. The DNA of the CDR3 is TGTGCCAGCAGCTTAGTAGGTACGGGACCGAGCTACGAGCAGTACTTC. This sequence encodes CASSLVGTGPSYEQYF.

The chain carries TRBV7-3 and TRBJ2-1; tentative D call: TRBD2 (5 bases). This CDR3 is 14 amino acids long. The V gene lost 1 base and the J gene lost 10 bases, with 14 bases spanning the gap. Germline CDR1 SGHTA, CDR2 FQGTGA. CDR3 sequence (DNA): TGTGCCAGCAGCTTAAGTCCGGGTTCGGGGGAGCAGTTCTTC. It yields the protein CASSLSPGSGEQFF. The complete variable domain, with remaining parts taken from reference TRBV7-3 and TRBJ2-1, reads GAGVSQTPSNKVTEKGKYVELRCDPISGHTALYWYRQSLGQGPEFLIYFQGTGAADDSGLPNDRFFAVRPEGSVSTLKIQRTERGDSAVYLCASSLSPGSGEQFFGPGTRLTVL.

This chain connects TRBV7-8 to TRBJ2-7, with D hard to call. V shed 5 bases and J shed 2 bases, with 16 bases lying between them. CDR3 length: 15 amino acids. Germline V gives CDR1 SGHVS, CDR2 FQNEAQ. The CDR3 DNA sequence: TGTGCCAGCAGCCCACTCCGGACGGGTACCTACGAGCAGTACTTC. Protein product: CASSPLRTGTYEQYF. The variable domain in full, completed from reference TRBV7-8 and TRBJ2-7, reads GAGVSQSPRYKVAKRGQDVALRCDPISGHVSLFWYQQALGQGPEFLTYFQNEAQLDKSGLPSDRFFAERPEGSVSTLKIQRTQQEDSAVYLCASSPLRTGTYEQYFGPGTRLTVT.

The chain joins TRBV10-3 to TRBJ2-1, with TRBD2 matching over 14 bases. This CDR3 region has 17 residues. V shed 8 bases and J 6 bases; nucleotides not matched to a gene: 12. Germline V gene lookup returns CDR1 ENHRY and CDR2 SYGVKD. CDR3 in amino acids: CAIRTGTSGSGGNEQFF. The CDR3 DNA reads as TGTGCCATCCGCACCGGGACTAGCGGGAGCGGGGGCAATGAGCAGTTCTTC.

This chain joins TRBV2 and TRBJ1-1; 8 bases agree with TRBD1. J gave up 6 bases and V 10 bases, and 19 bases lay outside the gene matches. The CDR3 sequence is 16 residues long. Germline V gene lookup returns CDR1 SNHLY and CDR2 FYNNEI. The CDR3 loop reads CANKNPGQAPGAEAFF. The CDR3, as DNA: TGTGCCAACAAGAATCCGGGACAGGCCCCCGGGGCTGAAGCTTTCTTT.

The chain combines TRBV4-3 with TRBJ2-2; tentatively, D is TRBD1 (5 bases). Trimming removed 0 bases at V and 7 bases at J, with 18 bases between. Germline-derived CDR1 and CDR2 are LGHNA and YSLEER. This CDR3 has 17 residues. CDR3 bases: TGCGCCAGCAGCCAAGATCGACGGGCAGGGCCCATCGGGGAGCTGTTTTTT. This translates into CASSQDRRAGPIGELFF.

The chain is built from TRBV12-3 or TRBV12-4 and TRBJ2-7, with no clear D. Judging by the DNA end, TRBJ2-5 fits better; the J call may be wrong. There are 11 residues in the CDR3. The CDR3 bases are TGTGCCAGCAGTTTCGGACCGACCCAGTACTTC. It codes for CASSFGPTQYF.

This clonotype was seen a few times. The chain is built from TRBV12-3 or TRBV12-4 and TRBJ2-3; the match to TRBD2 covers 11 bases. Germline trimming cut 6 bases from V and 3 bases from J; bases unmatched to any gene: 8. CDR3 length: 16 residues. CDR3 amino acids: CASSPYSGGATDTQYF. The DNA of the CDR3 is TGTGCCAGCAGCCCCTATAGCGGGGGGGCAACAGATACGCAGTATTTT.

This rearrangement joins TRBV12-3 or TRBV12-4 to TRBJ1-1; D call uncertain. V lost 4 bases to trimming and J lost 3 bases, with 12 bases between them. This CDR3 is built from 14 residues. CDR3 DNA: TGTGCCAGCAGTTCTCGAGGATGGCACACTGAAGCTTTCTTT. It is translated as CASSSRGWHTEAFF.

V gene TRBV18 combines with J gene TRBJ2-3, with 7 bases identical to TRBD2. V gave up 5 bases and J gave up 3 bases; unmatched junction bases: 17. The CDR3 runs 18 residues. CDR1 and CDR2 (germline): KGHSH, LQKENI. CDR3 protein: CASSAPNKMGEGTDTQYF. CDR3 nucleotide sequence: TGTGCCAGCTCAGCCCCGAACAAGATGGGGGAGGGGACAGATACGCAGTATTTT.

The V and J genes are TRBV20-1 and TRBJ2-5; D is perhaps TRBD1 (5 bases). This CDR3 has 14 residues. Germline V lookup: CDR1 DFQATT, CDR2 SNEGSKA (reference sequence). Trimming removed 4 bases at V and 3 bases at J, with 15 bases between. CDR3 residues: CSAMVSGSKETQYF. For the CDR3, the DNA is TGCAGTGCTATGGTCTCAGGGTCGAAAGAGACCCAGTACTTC.

This clonotype showed up just a few times. This chain links TRBV7-2 with TRBJ2-1; 10 bases are shared with TRBD2. Trimming cost V 2 bases and J 9 bases; bases outside gene matches: 16. This CDR3 is built from 18 residues. Germline-derived CDR1 and CDR2 are SGHTA and FQGNSA. The CDR3 spells CASSLSSGGAGRDGEQFF. In nucleotides, the CDR3 is TGTGCCAGCAGCTTATCCAGCGGGGGGGCCGGGAGGGATGGTGAGCAGTTCTTC. Filled out from reference TRBV7-2 and TRBJ2-1, the complete variable domain reads GAGVSQSPSNKVTEKGKDVELRCDPISGHTALYWYRQSLGQGLEFLIYFQGNSAPDKSGLPSDRFSAERTGGSVSTLTIQRTQQEDSAVYLCASSLSSGGAGRDGEQFFGPGTRLTVL.

The rearrangement joins TRBV29-1 to TRBJ2-7; D unresolved. Germline CDR1 SQVTM, CDR2 ANQGSEA. This CDR3 has 13 residues. The V end was cut by 0 bases, the J end by 1 base, with 7 bases between. CDR3 in amino acids: CSVEDTLSYEQYF. Written as DNA, the CDR3 is TGCAGCGTTGAAGATACTTTGTCCTACGAGCAGTACTTC.

This clonotype was found once. The genes are TRBV20-1 and TRBJ2-1, with TRBD2 identical over 13 bases. The V segment lost 1 base and the J segment 7 bases; nucleotides outside the gene matches: 4. There are 15 residues in the CDR3. Germline assignment: CDR1 DFQATT and CDR2 SNEGSKA (reference sequence). The CDR3 bases are TGCAGTGCTAGAGCCGGGACTAGCGGGATGAATGAGCAGTTCTTC. It translates to CSARAGTSGMNEQFF.

The V call is TRBV7-2, the J call TRBJ1-1, with D possibly being TRBD1 (6 bases). V gave up 2 bases and J gave up 11 bases, with 15 bases separating them. This CDR3 has 13 amino acids. Germline CDR1 reads SGHTA; CDR2 reads FQGNSA. The CDR3 region is CASSLTGGPLAFF. The CDR3 bases are TGTGCCAGCAGCTTAACCGGGGGCCCCCTGGCTTTCTTT.

This clonotype was counted between two and nine times. The CDR3 region is CASSLQRGANVLTF. The CDR3 DNA reads TGTGCCAGCAGCTTACAAAGGGGGGCCAACGTCCTGACTTTC. This chain joins TRBV11-3 and TRBJ2-6; no definite D call. The V end lost 2 bases, the J end lost 4 bases, and 6 bases lay between the germline ends. Germline lookup yields CDR1 SGHNT and CDR2 YENEEA. The length of the CDR3 is 14 residues.

J is TRBJ2-5 and V is TRBV28, with D perhaps matching TRBD1 (5 bases). The germline gives CDR1 MDHEN, CDR2 SYDVKM. Deletions cut 7 bases from V and 1 base from J, with 16 bases between. The CDR3 totals 15 residues. DNA for the CDR3: TGTGCCAGCAATCCTCAAACCAGGGCCCAAGAGACCCAGTACTTC. As protein: CASNPQTRAQETQYF.

This chain connects TRBV28 to TRBJ2-1; TRBD2 matches at 14 bases. CDR1 and CDR2 (germline): MDHEN, SYDVKM. CDR3 length equals 17 residues. Trimming removed 6 bases from V and 0 bases from J; junction bases left unmatched: 4. The CDR3 loop is CASRTSGGALSYNEQFF. The DNA of the CDR3 is TGTGCCAGCAGGACTAGCGGGGGGGCCCTCTCCTACAATGAGCAGTTCTTC. The entire variable domain, with the rest obtained from reference TRBV28 and TRBJ2-1, is as follows: DVKVTQSSRYLVKRTGEKVFLECVQDMDHENMFWYRQDPGLGLRLIYFSYDVKMKEKGDIPEGYSVSREKKERFSLILESASTNQTSMYLCASRTSGGALSYNEQFFGPGTRLTVL.

The chain links TRBV5-1 to TRBJ2-1; no reliable D call. Trimming stripped 0 bases from V and 1 base from J, with 11 bases between. CDR1 is SGHRS, CDR2 YFSETQ, per germline. CDR3 length: 16 amino acids. The CDR3 loop reads CASSLDRQSSYNEQFF. The DNA of the CDR3 is TGCGCCAGCAGCTTGGATCGACAATCTTCCTACAATGAGCAGTTCTTC. Full variable domain (outside the CDR3, taken from reference TRBV5-1 and TRBJ2-1): KAGVTQTPRYLIKTRGQQVTLSCSPISGHRSVSWYQQTPGQGLQFLFEYFSETQRNKGNFPGRFSGRQFSNSRSEMNVSTLELGDSALYLCASSLDRQSSYNEQFFGPGTRLTVL.

The chain is built from TRBV27 and TRBJ2-2; 7 bases agree with TRBD2. This CDR3 spans 16 amino acids. V was pared by 0 bases and J by 7 bases, with 8 bases of the junction left unmatched. Germline V gene lookup returns CDR1 MNHEY and CDR2 SMNVEV (reference sequence). The CDR3, as DNA: TGTGCCAGCAGTTTATCGGGGGGGAAATCAGACGGGGAGCTGTTTTTT. Its translation is CASSLSGGKSDGELFF.